The sequence of this T cell receptor beta chain was determined in a study of blood T cell repertoires in COVID-19. Study overall: T cells, B-cell-depleted T cells, or PBMCs provided the cDNA or gDNA that served as material.

Sequencing used immunoSEQ multiplex PCR; TCRdb keeps in-frame clones, though not all of them. Among approximately 390,000 clones listed, 90% were seen once. This CDR3 contains 12 residues. The germline gives CDR1 MNHEY, CDR2 SVGAGI. V lost 8 bases, J lost 4 bases, and 11 bases lay in between. V gene TRBV6-5 combines with J gene TRBJ1-2; D may be TRBD1 (5 bases). Material: peripheral blood. This clonotype was sampled from a young man with active or convalescent COVID-19. CDR3 coding DNA: TGTGCCAGCTCGGACAAACGCTATGGCTACACCTTC. Translated, it gives CASSDKRYGYTF.